The 27 T cell receptor beta chains below were found in one sample sequenced in a study of CD8+ T cells in alopecia areata. Isolated RNA was reverse transcribed into cDNA used as the sequencing template. Profiled with immunoSEQ multiplex PCR; TCRdb holds only in-frame clones, not every one. The sample records roughly 200,000 clones, 60% to 70% being singletons. Treatment in this sample: oral pan-JAK inhibitor, 5-10 mg twice daily. This sample comprised CD4+ T cells sorted from blood, obtained at week 4, from a patient treated with tofacitinib. These receptors all come from a human donor with alopecia areata.

The rearrangement joins TRBV4-1 to TRBJ1-1; unclear D gene. In germline, CDR1 is MGHRA, CDR2 YSYEKL. With 4 bases removed from V and 1 base from J, the gap between germline ends came to 13 bases. CDR3 length: 15 amino acids. In DNA, the CDR3 is TGCGCCAGCAGCCTGTCTGGGGTTTGGAACACTGAAGCTTTCTTT. It encodes CASSLSGVWNTEAFF.

The chain links TRBV7-9 to TRBJ2-3, with 12 bases fitting TRBD2. CDR1 is SEHNR, CDR2 FQNEAQ, per germline (reference sequence). The CDR3 is 16 residues long. After removal of 8 bases from V and 6 bases from J, the junction contained 12 bases not matched to a gene. The DNA for the CDR3 is TGTGCCAGCCAGGCTTCCAGGACTAGCGGGGCGGATACGCAGTATTTT. Translating gives CASQASRTSGADTQYF. Variable domain in full (rest from reference TRBV7-9 and TRBJ2-3): DTGVSQNPRHKITKRGQNVTFRCDPISEHNRLYWYRQTLGQGPEFLTYFQNEAQLEKSRLLSDRFSAERPKGSFSTLEIQRTEQGDSAMYLCASQASRTSGADTQYFGPGTRLTVL.

This clone showed up just a few times. The chain recombines TRBV6-6 with TRBJ1-1; 7 nucleotides line up with TRBD1. Germline V gives CDR1 MNHNY, CDR2 SVGAGI (reference sequence). CDR3 length: 14 residues. After removal of 4 bases from V and 8 bases from J, the junction contained 10 bases not matched to a gene. Here the CDR3 reads CASSSRQGRREAFF. CDR3 DNA sequence: TGTGCCAGCAGTTCCAGACAGGGTCGCAGAGAAGCTTTCTTT.

V gene TRBV29-1 combines with J gene TRBJ2-5, with a weak D call TRBD1 (5 bases). CDR1 is SQVTM and CDR2 is ANQGSEA in the germline V gene. Trimming removed 4 bases at V and 0 bases at J, with 15 bases between. This CDR3 contains 15 residues. CDR3 amino acids: CSVVPLTGNQETQYF. The CDR3 DNA reads as TGCAGCGTTGTCCCCTTAACAGGCAACCAAGAGACCCAGTACTTC.

The rearrangement joins TRBV25-1 to TRBJ2-6; possibly TRBD2 for D (5 bases). CDR3 size: 16 residues. Trimming pared 3 bases from V and 2 bases from J, leaving 11 bases between. The germline V gene has CDR1 MGHDK and CDR2 SYGVNS. This CDR3 is CASSDGEFTGANVLTF. The CDR3 region has the DNA TGTGCCAGCAGTGACGGGGAGTTCACTGGGGCCAACGTCCTGACTTTC.

This sequence joins TRBV5-1 and TRBJ2-5; TRBD2 matches at 7 bases. Germline CDR1 is SGHRS and CDR2 is YFSETQ. The V gene end was trimmed by 0 bases and the J gene end by 4 bases; junction bases not matched to a gene: 6. The CDR3 runs 15 residues. The CDR3 loop is CASSLVQGGRETQYF. In nucleotides, the CDR3 is TGCGCCAGCAGCTTGGTTCAGGGAGGGCGAGAGACCCAGTACTTC.

This chain uses TRBV30 with TRBJ1-1, with a possible D match to TRBD1 (6 bases). The germline V gene encodes CDR1 GTSNPN and CDR2 SVGIG (reference sequence). This CDR3 has 15 amino acids. The V end was cut by 3 bases, the J end by 1 base, with 15 bases between. Here the CDR3 reads CAWSQYGQPNTEAFF. The DNA of the CDR3 is TGTGCCTGGAGCCAGTACGGACAGCCGAACACTGAAGCTTTCTTT.

V and J are TRBV18 and TRBJ1-2; a possible D gene is TRBD1 (6 bases). CDR1 KGHSH and CDR2 LQKENI come from the germline V gene. The CDR3 runs to 14 residues. Trimming left V 3 bases short and J 8 bases short, with 16 bases between. CDR3: CASSPNGQGSGYTF. For the CDR3, the DNA is TGTGCCAGCTCACCGAACGGGCAGGGGAGCGGCTACACCTTC.

The V call is TRBV29-1, the J call TRBJ1-4; D gene unclear. Per germline, CDR1 SQVTM and CDR2 ANQGSEA. The CDR3 contains 13 residues. Trimming left V 3 bases short and J 8 bases short, with 13 bases between. The DNA of the CDR3 is TGCAGCGTTGAGGGTCCGGTGAGGGAAAAACTGTTTTTT. It encodes CSVEGPVREKLFF.

The chain carries TRBV29-1 and TRBJ2-3; TRBD1 agrees at 12 bases. Germline V lookup: CDR1 SQVTM, CDR2 ANQGSEA. Trimming removed 4 bases from V and 3 bases from J; junction bases left unmatched: 8. The CDR3 is made up of 16 amino acids. The CDR3: CSVAKGQGARTDTQYF. In DNA, the CDR3 is TGCAGCGTTGCGAAGGGACAGGGGGCGCGGACAGATACGCAGTATTTT.

The V call is TRBV7-3, the J call TRBJ2-7, with D perhaps TRBD2 (6 bases). The V gene lost 0 bases and the J gene lost 0 bases, with 9 bases spanning the gap. The germline CDR1 and CDR2 sequences are SGHTA and FQGTGA. This CDR3 region has 15 residues. The CDR3 coding sequence is TGTGCCAGCAGCTTAACACCCGGGAGCTCCTACGAGCAGTACTTC. This encodes CASSLTPGSSYEQYF. Variable domain in full (rest from reference TRBV7-3 and TRBJ2-7): GAGVSQTPSNKVTEKGKYVELRCDPISGHTALYWYRQSLGQGPEFLIYFQGTGAADDSGLPNDRFFAVRPEGSVSTLKIQRTERGDSAVYLCASSLTPGSSYEQYFGPGTRLTVT.

The chain combines TRBV27 with TRBJ1-1; no clear D gene. Trimming took 3 bases from V and 7 from J, leaving 9 bases between them. Germline-derived CDR1 and CDR2 are MNHEY and SMNVEV (reference sequence). CDR3 length equals 12 residues. CDR3 sequence (DNA): TGTGCCAGCAGTTTCCGAGAAGGTGAAGCTTTCTTT. Protein: CASSFREGEAFF.

There are a few counts of this clone. The gene calls are TRBV27 and TRBJ1-5, with TRBD1 matching 7 bases. After removal of 9 bases from V and 0 bases from J, the junction contained 5 bases not matched to a gene. This CDR3 contains 14 residues. CDR1 is MNHEY, CDR2 SMNVEV, per germline (reference sequence). The CDR3 DNA reads TGTGCCAGGGCGACAGGGCGTAGCAATCAGCCCCAGCATTTT. Translation: CARATGRSNQPQHF.

This rearrangement joins TRBV5-1 to TRBJ2-3; 10 bases are a match to TRBD2. The CDR3 covers 16 residues. Germline CDR1 is SGHRS and CDR2 is YFSETQ. Trimming at V came to 4 bases and at J to 1 base, leaving 6 bases not matched to a gene. In DNA, the CDR3 is TGCGCCAGCAGCCCATCCGGGACTAGCGGCACAGATACGCAGTATTTT. It specifies CASSPSGTSGTDTQYF.

This clone was counted between two and nine times. The V and J genes are TRBV2 and TRBJ1-1; D possibly corresponds to TRBD1 (5 bases). Deletions cut 6 bases from V and 6 bases from J, with 20 bases between. Germline V gene lookup returns CDR1 SNHLY and CDR2 FYNNEI. CDR3 size: 15 residues. The CDR3 region is CASSAGWGSNAEAFF. In nucleotides, the CDR3 is TGTGCCAGCAGCGCCGGATGGGGGTCAAACGCTGAAGCTTTCTTT.

The V gene is TRBV18, the J gene TRBJ2-1, with D perhaps matching TRBD1 (6 bases). V shed 0 bases and J shed 1 base, with 10 bases lying between them. The germline gives CDR1 KGHSH, CDR2 LQKENI. The CDR3 contains 16 residues. In DNA, the CDR3 is TGTGCCAGCTCACCACCCGGGACAAGGTCCTACAATGAGCAGTTCTTC. Translated: CASSPPGTRSYNEQFF.

This rearrangement joins TRBV6-5 to TRBJ1-6, with D possibly matching TRBD1 (6 bases). The CDR3 covers 13 residues. Between the trimmed V and J ends, which lost 6 bases and 10 bases, there was a span of 13 bases. The germline V gene encodes CDR1 MNHEY and CDR2 SVGAGI. CDR3 bases: TGTGCCAGCAGCGACCGGGACACATCACCCCTCCACTTT. Its protein is CASSDRDTSPLHF.

V usage is TRBV29-1 and J usage is TRBJ1-1; D ambiguous. With 4 bases removed from V and 0 bases from J, the gap between germline ends came to 9 bases. This CDR3 region has 13 residues. Germline V gives CDR1 SQVTM, CDR2 ANQGSEA. The CDR3 DNA sequence: TGCAGCGTTGCGGGCACCCTGAACACTGAAGCTTTCTTT. Its translation: CSVAGTLNTEAFF. Together with reference TRBV29-1 and TRBJ1-1, the CDR3 gives the full variable domain: SAVISQKPSRDICQRGTSLTIQCQVDSQVTMMFWYRQQPGQSLTLIATANQGSEATYESGFVIDKFPISRPNLTFSTLTVSNMSPEDSSIYLCSVAGTLNTEAFFGQGTRLTVV.

The chain combines TRBV29-1 with TRBJ2-7, with 7 bases matching TRBD2. The CDR3 runs 15 residues. CDR1 and CDR2 (germline): SQVTM, ANQGSEA. The V gene end was trimmed by 3 bases and the J gene end by 0 bases; junction bases not matched to a gene: 8. This CDR3 reads CSVDSPAGNSYEQYF. The CDR3 DNA reads TGCAGCGTTGATTCGCCAGCGGGGAACTCCTACGAGCAGTACTTC.

The chain links TRBV30 to TRBJ2-7; 8 bases match TRBD1. Trimming cost V 0 bases and J 3 bases; bases outside gene matches: 10. The CDR3 extends over 16 amino acids. Germline V lookup: CDR1 GTSNPN, CDR2 SVGIG (reference sequence). The CDR3 DNA sequence: TGTGCCTGGAGTGTAATCTCTGGGGACAGGCGCTACGAGCAGTACTTC. It codes for CAWSVISGDRRYEQYF.

Comments on this clone: The junction departs from the called germline gene at one end, perhaps through a read error. This chain links TRBV7-2 with TRBJ2-5; tentatively, D is TRBD1 or TRBD2 (6 bases each). CDR3 length: 13 residues. The germline gives CDR1 SGHTA, CDR2 FQGNSA. DNA of the CDR3: TGTGCCAGCAGCTTAGGTCCCCGGGGGCCCCTCCACTTC. Amino acid sequence: CASSLGPRGPLHF.

This clone has a handful of counts. V and J are TRBV30 and TRBJ1-2; D perhaps matches TRBD1 (6 bases). V was cut by 5 bases and J by 4 bases, with 8 bases left in between. Germline CDR1 and CDR2: GTSNPN and SVGIG (reference sequence). This CDR3 spans 11 amino acids. CDR3 DNA sequence: TGTGCCTGGGGGGGCGGCTATGGCTACACCTTC. This codes for CAWGGGYGYTF.

On this clone: The sample holds other DNA sequences that translate to the same CDR3. The chain couples TRBV7-2 to TRBJ2-5; TRBD2 agrees at 7 bases. This CDR3 comprises 13 residues. Germline lookup yields CDR1 SGHTA and CDR2 FQGNSA. V was pared by 1 base and J by 4 bases, with 0 bases of the junction left unmatched. The chain's CDR3 is CASSLGGGETQYF. The DNA of the CDR3 is TGTGCCAGCAGCTTAGGGGGGGGAGAGACCCAGTACTTC. The variable domain in full, with the rest retrieved from reference TRBV7-2 and TRBJ2-5, is GAGVSQSPSNKVTEKGKDVELRCDPISGHTALYWYRQSLGQGLEFLIYFQGNSAPDKSGLPSDRFSAERTGGSVSTLTIQRTQQEDSAVYLCASSLGGGETQYFGPGTRLLVL.

The CDR3 spells CASSLSHGNSNQPQHF. DNA for the CDR3: TGTGCCAGCAGCTTATCCCACGGGAATAGCAATCAGCCCCAGCATTTT. This chain joins TRBV7-9 and TRBJ1-5; D call uncertain. The CDR3 is made up of 16 amino acids. Looked up from germline, CDR1 is SEHNR and CDR2 is FQNEAQ (reference sequence). Trimming stripped 2 bases from V and 0 bases from J, with 11 bases between. Looking up the rest from reference TRBV7-9 and TRBJ1-5 gives the full variable domain: DTGVSQNPRHKITKRGQNVTFRCDPISEHNRLYWYRQTLGQGPEFLTYFQNEAQLEKSRLLSDRFSAERPKGSFSTLEIQRTEQGDSAMYLCASSLSHGNSNQPQHFGDGTRLSIL.

In this sample, this clone turned up once. This chain joins TRBV10-3 and TRBJ2-3, with a tentative D call TRBD1 (6 bases). CDR1 is ENHRY, CDR2 SYGVKD, per germline. This CDR3 comprises 14 residues. V was pared by 10 bases and J by 2 bases, with 16 bases between. The CDR3 DNA reads TGTGCCAGCTCATCAGGGGCAAACACAGATACGCAGTATTTT. It encodes CASSSGANTDTQYF.

V and J are TRBV4-2 and TRBJ1-1; 8 nucleotides match TRBD1. Trimming cost V 1 base and J 1 base; bases outside gene matches: 5. The CDR3 has 16 residues. Germline-derived CDR1 and CDR2 are LGHNA and YNFKEQ. DNA of the CDR3: TGTGCCAGCAGCCAAGGTTCGGGACAGGCGAACACTGAAGCTTTCTTT. Translation: CASSQGSGQANTEAFF.

This chain joins TRBV5-6 and TRBJ1-1; 7 positions agree with TRBD1. This CDR3 contains 17 residues. Germline V lookup: CDR1 SGHDT, CDR2 YYEEEE. V shed 3 bases, J shed 1 base, and the junction held 12 bases outside the gene matches. CDR3 region: CASSSGQVGGRNTEAFF. The CDR3 bases are TGTGCCAGCAGCTCTGGACAGGTGGGCGGAAGGAACACTGAAGCTTTCTTT. The variable domain in full, with the rest retrieved from reference TRBV5-6 and TRBJ1-1, is DAGVTQSPTHLIKTRGQQVTLRCSPKSGHDTVSWYQQALGQGPQFIFQYYEEEERQRGNFPDRFSGHQFPNYSSELNVNALLLGDSALYLCASSSGQVGGRNTEAFFGQGTRLTVV.